This T cell receptor (beta chain) was captured by sequencing in a study of blood T cells in healthy people across ages. Study results and caveats: Diversity of TCR beta correlated strongly with naive T cell percentage.

The CDR3 totals 14 residues. Unmatched junction bases numbered 6, after V lost 0 bases and J lost 7 bases. Germline assignment: CDR1 SGHRS and CDR2 YFSETQ. This clonotype was seen a few times. Its antigen remains unknown. Sample-barcoded 5' priming and a J-beta primer mix drove a second PCR of 7 to 11 cycles. MiXCR, applied by TCRdb to the 5' RACE reads, yields one record per CDR3 protein. The top ten hold approximately 15% of the sample, which has hundreds of thousands of distinct CDR3 sequences, approximately 31% seen once. The receptor comes from a woman aged 80 or over in good health. The rearrangement links TRBV5-1 to TRBJ2-7, with TRBD1 matching over 8 bases. Specimen: blood. The CDR3, as DNA: TGCGCCAGCAGCTTGGGGCAGGGGGCGAGTGAGCAGTACTTC. Translating gives CASSLGQGASEQYF.